The 25 T cell receptor beta chains below all came from one sample that was sequenced in a study of T cell responses to AZD1222 COVID-19 vaccine. Sequencing was performed with immunoSEQ multiplex PCR; in TCRdb, only in-frame clones are kept and a portion is missing. The sample records some 150,000 clones, less than 90% being singletons. The sequences come from peripheral blood, collected after recovery from COVID-19. These receptors were taken from an adult who had recovered from COVID-19.

The chain carries TRBV6-5 and TRBJ1-5, with 8 bases fitting TRBD1. V shed 5 bases, J shed 11 bases, and the junction held 8 bases outside the gene matches. Germline CDR1 MNHEY, CDR2 SVGAGI. CDR3 size: 13 residues. The CDR3: CASSTTGVAAQHF. Written as DNA, the CDR3 is TGTGCCAGCAGTACGACAGGGGTAGCAGCCCAGCATTTT.

As concerns this clone: At the DNA level, this CDR3 is encoded by other sequences in the same sample as well. The rearrangement links TRBV18 to TRBJ2-1; D assignment may be TRBD1 or TRBD2 (5 bases each). CDR3 length equals 16 residues. Germline-derived CDR1 and CDR2 are KGHSH and LQKENI. V was pared by 0 bases and J by 5 bases, with 14 bases between. This CDR3 reads CASSPPAGAVHNEQFF. The CDR3 region has the DNA TGTGCCAGCTCACCACCGGCCGGGGCGGTCCACAATGAGCAGTTCTTC.

V is TRBV19 and J is TRBJ2-2; possible D gene TRBD2, 5 bases. The CDR3 spans 16 residues. With 3 bases removed from V and 2 bases from J, the gap between germline ends came to 13 bases. Germline V gene sequence: CDR1 LNHDA, CDR2 SQIVND (reference sequence). CDR3 nucleotides: TGTGCCAGTAGTATCTCAAGAGGGATAAACACCGGGGAGCTGTTTTTT. Amino acids: CASSISRGINTGELFF.

The J gene is TRBJ2-1, the V gene TRBV18; 8 nucleotides align to TRBD1. The CDR3 has 16 residues. The ends lost 0 bases at V and 3 bases at J; junction bases unmatched: 4. CDR1 is KGHSH, CDR2 LQKENI, per germline. CDR3 protein: CASSPPSGGRYNEQFF. Written as DNA, the CDR3 is TGTGCCAGCTCACCACCGTCAGGGGGCCGCTACAATGAGCAGTTCTTC.

The chain employs TRBV3-1 (or the pseudogene TRBV3-2) and TRBJ2-7; D might be TRBD2 (6 bases). The CDR3 has 11 residues. Germline V gene data show CDR1 as LGHDT and CDR2 as YNNKEL (reference sequence). Trimming stripped 4 bases from V and 7 bases from J, with 8 bases between. This chain's CDR3 is CASSLRGEQYF. The CDR3 DNA is TGTGCCAGCAGCCTCCGGGGGGAGCAGTACTTC.

V and J are TRBV27 and TRBJ2-5, with 9 bases lining up with TRBD1. Germline values: CDR1 MNHEY, CDR2 SMNVEV (reference sequence). The CDR3 covers 16 residues. J lost 5 bases, V lost 0 bases, and 7 bases had no gene match. CDR3 sequence reads: CASSLSLGQGTETQYF. The CDR3, as DNA: TGTGCCAGCAGTTTATCTCTCGGACAGGGGACCGAGACCCAGTACTTC.

CDR3 amino acids: CASSQEGRLAGTDTQYF. CDR3 nucleotide sequence: TGTGCCAGCAGCCAAGAAGGCAGGCTAGCGGGCACAGATACGCAGTATTTT. The chain recombines TRBV3-1 (or the pseudogene TRBV3-2) with TRBJ2-3, with 7 bases identical to TRBD2. The CDR3 has 17 residues. V lost 0 bases, J lost 1 base, and 7 bases stayed unmatched. CDR1 LGHDT and CDR2 YNNKEL come from the germline V gene (reference sequence).

The chain joins TRBV7-8 to TRBJ2-6; D is uncertain. V was pared by 4 bases and J by 4 bases, with 8 bases between. Germline assignment: CDR1 SGHVS and CDR2 FQNEAQ. The CDR3 sequence is 14 residues long. The CDR3 region is CASSSAPGANVLTF. CDR3 DNA: TGTGCCAGCAGCTCAGCCCCCGGGGCCAACGTCCTGACTTTC. The full variable domain, with the rest looked up from reference TRBV7-8 and TRBJ2-6, is GAGVSQSPRYKVAKRGQDVALRCDPISGHVSLFWYQQALGQGPEFLTYFQNEAQLDKSGLPSDRFFAERPEGSVSTLKIQRTQQEDSAVYLCASSSAPGANVLTFGAGSRLTVL.

The J gene is TRBJ1-1, the V gene TRBV28; 10 bases agree with TRBD1. CDR1 and CDR2 (germline): MDHEN, SYDVKM. CDR3 length: 15 residues. V lost 5 bases to trimming and J lost 6 bases; unmatched junction nucleotides: 9. The CDR3 is CASSLRQGASAEAFF. Here the CDR3 DNA reads TGTGCCAGCAGTCTAAGACAGGGGGCGAGCGCTGAAGCTTTCTTT.

This rearrangement joins TRBV18 to TRBJ2-2; TRBD1 matches at 7 bases. This CDR3 region has 17 residues. Germline CDR1 and CDR2: KGHSH and LQKENI. V dropped 6 bases and J dropped 0; count of bases not matched to a gene: 10. CDR3 protein: CASSLLGQGANTGELFF. CDR3 nucleotide sequence: TGTGCCAGCTCCCTACTTGGGCAGGGGGCGAACACCGGGGAGCTGTTTTTT.

The genes are TRBV10-2 and TRBJ2-3, with D tentatively TRBD1 or TRBD2 (6 bases each). With 4 bases removed from V and 1 base from J, the gap between germline ends came to 15 bases. The CDR3 runs 16 residues. The germline CDR1 and CDR2 sequences are WSHSY and SAAADI. Here the CDR3 reads CASSGGRGVGTDTQYF. The CDR3 DNA is TGCGCCAGCAGTGGGGGGCGGGGAGTTGGCACAGATACGCAGTATTTT.

V is TRBV3-1 (or the pseudogene TRBV3-2) and J is TRBJ2-1, with D unresolved. Germline V gene lookup returns CDR1 LGHDT and CDR2 YNNKEL (reference sequence). V dropped 0 bases and J dropped 7 bases, with 13 bases sitting between them. The CDR3 runs 15 residues. This CDR3 is CASSQDGPMGNEQFF. The CDR3 DNA sequence: TGTGCCAGCAGCCAAGACGGGCCGATGGGGAATGAGCAGTTCTTC.

This chain connects TRBV9 to TRBJ2-1, with D tentatively TRBD1 (6 bases). Germline CDR1 reads SGDLS; CDR2 reads YYNGEE. The CDR3 runs 13 residues. The ends were cut back, 3 bases at V and 4 bases at J, with 8 bases in the middle. The CDR3 region is CASSGTGYNEQFF. The CDR3 DNA sequence: TGTGCCAGCAGCGGTACAGGGTACAATGAGCAGTTCTTC.

The CDR3 region has the DNA TGTGCCAGCAGTCCCCCCGCGACAGGGAACGGGCCCCAGCATTTT. Its translation is CASSPPATGNGPQHF. The chain couples TRBV28 to TRBJ1-5, with 7 nucleotides matching TRBD1. The CDR3 runs to 15 residues. CDR1 is MDHEN and CDR2 is SYDVKM in the germline V gene. V lost 5 bases, J lost 9 bases, and 13 bases stayed unmatched.

This rearrangement joins TRBV24-1 to TRBJ2-2; D might be TRBD1 or TRBD2, each matching 5 bases. V lost 5 bases to trimming and J lost 5 bases, with 14 bases between them. The CDR3 is 15 amino acids. Germline-derived CDR1 and CDR2 are KGHDR and SFDVKD. CDR3 sequence reads: CATSAERGVTGELFF. The CDR3 coding sequence is TGTGCCACCAGTGCGGAAAGGGGAGTAACCGGGGAGCTGTTTTTT.

Of note for this clone: This sample includes further DNA sequences coding for the same CDR3. The chain joins TRBV7-8 to TRBJ1-1; D is unresolved. The V end was cut by 5 bases, the J end by 1 base, with 8 bases between. Per germline, CDR1 SGHVS and CDR2 FQNEAQ. This CDR3 comprises 13 residues. The CDR3 nucleotides read TGTGCCAGCAGCCTTCCGGGGAACACTGAAGCTTTCTTT. Translating gives CASSLPGNTEAFF.

The chain carries TRBV3-1 (or the pseudogene TRBV3-2) and TRBJ2-2, with 7 bases that match TRBD1. Looked up from germline, CDR1 is LGHDT and CDR2 is YNNKEL (reference sequence). CDR3 length equals 17 residues. The trim removed 4 bases at V and 4 bases at J, leaving 12 bases unmatched. This CDR3 reads CASSPSMTGWGTGELFF. The CDR3 DNA reads TGTGCCAGCAGCCCGAGCATGACAGGGTGGGGCACCGGGGAGCTGTTTTTT.

This chain uses TRBV9 with TRBJ2-7; 7 bases fit TRBD1. The CDR3 loop spans 13 amino acids. V was clipped by 3 bases and J by 2 bases; unmatched bases: 2. Germline CDR1 SGDLS, CDR2 YYNGEE. The CDR3 DNA reads as TGTGCCAGCAGCGAGGGGACAGCCTACGAGCAGTACTTC. It specifies CASSEGTAYEQYF.

The chain combines TRBV7-2 with TRBJ2-7; 12 positions match TRBD2. Trimming at V came to 1 base and at J to 7 bases, leaving 2 bases not matched to a gene. Germline CDR1 is SGHTA and CDR2 is FQGNSA. The CDR3 loop spans 14 amino acids. The CDR3 region has the DNA TGTGCCAGCAGCTTAGGGCTAGCGGGAGGGGAGCAGTACTTC. Its protein is CASSLGLAGGEQYF.

The gene calls are TRBV5-1 and TRBJ2-3, with no clear D. Trimming removed 4 bases at V and 1 base at J, with 19 bases between. Germline V lookup: CDR1 SGHRS, CDR2 YFSETQ. The CDR3 consists of 17 residues. CDR3 sequence reads: CASSSKAALAGTDTQYF. As DNA, the CDR3 is TGCGCCAGCAGCAGTAAAGCAGCCTTGGCGGGCACAGATACGCAGTATTTT. The full variable domain, in which reference TRBV5-1 and TRBJ2-3 provide the parts outside the CDR3, is KAGVTQTPRYLIKTRGQQVTLSCSPISGHRSVSWYQQTPGQGLQFLFEYFSETQRNKGNFPGRFSGRQFSNSRSEMNVSTLELGDSALYLCASSSKAALAGTDTQYFGPGTRLTVL.

V usage is TRBV6-1 and J usage is TRBJ2-7, with D possibly TRBD1 on 7 matching bases. This CDR3 comprises 17 residues. Trimming took off 0 bases at V and 4 bases at J, with 19 bases between the two ends. CDR1 is MNHNS, CDR2 SASEGT, per germline. The CDR3 protein is CASSEAHQAGGRYEQYF. CDR3 bases: TGTGCCAGCAGTGAAGCGCATCAGGCAGGGGGGAGATACGAGCAGTACTTC.

The chain combines TRBV7-9 with TRBJ1-3, with TRBD1 as a possible D gene (5 bases). Germline V gene data show CDR1 as SEHNR and CDR2 as FQNEAQ (reference sequence). V was shortened by 0 bases and J by 0 bases, with 9 bases between the two germline ends. The CDR3 loop spans 16 amino acids. The CDR3 DNA reads TGTGCCAGCAGCTTAGCCAGGGCCTACTCTGGAAACACCATATATTTT. Amino acids: CASSLARAYSGNTIYF.

The sample holds one count of this clone. The chain recombines TRBV18 with TRBJ2-7, with 12 nucleotides matching TRBD1. The germline V gene has CDR1 KGHSH and CDR2 LQKENI. V was pared by 6 bases and J by 6 bases, with 9 bases of the junction left unmatched. CDR3 size: 15 residues. Here the CDR3 DNA reads TGTGCCAGCTCGTCACGCGGGACAGGGGGCATCGAGCAGTACTTC. Residues: CASSSRGTGGIEQYF.

The chain couples TRBV18 to TRBJ2-1, with D uncertain. Trimming removed 3 bases at V and 4 bases at J, with 7 bases between. CDR1 and CDR2 (germline): KGHSH, LQKENI. This CDR3 has 13 amino acids. The CDR3 DNA reads TGTGCCAGCTCACCGGGCGATTACAATGAGCAGTTCTTC. Its protein is CASSPGDYNEQFF.

This rearrangement joins TRBV5-8 to TRBJ2-7; D perhaps matches TRBD1 (6 bases). Germline values: CDR1 SGHTS, CDR2 YDEGEE. The CDR3 has 15 residues. Trimming removed 4 bases at V and 3 bases at J, with 17 bases between. This CDR3 reads CASSLLGDTNYEQYF. CDR3 DNA sequence: TGTGCCAGCAGCCTACTCGGGGACACGAACTACGAGCAGTACTTC.